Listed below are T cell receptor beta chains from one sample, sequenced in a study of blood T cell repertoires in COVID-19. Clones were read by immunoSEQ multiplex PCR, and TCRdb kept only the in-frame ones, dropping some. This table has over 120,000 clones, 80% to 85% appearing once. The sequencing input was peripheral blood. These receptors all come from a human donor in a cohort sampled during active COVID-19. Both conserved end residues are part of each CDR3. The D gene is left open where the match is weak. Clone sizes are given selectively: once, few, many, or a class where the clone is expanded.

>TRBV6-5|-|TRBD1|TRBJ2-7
TGTGCCAGCAAGCACCAGGGGGCGTCCTACGAGCAGTACTTC
CASKHQGASYEQYF
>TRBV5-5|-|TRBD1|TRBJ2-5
TGTGCCAGCAGGAACCCAGGGGGCGGGGAGACCCAGTACTTC
CASRNPGGGETQYF
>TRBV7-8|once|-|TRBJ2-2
TGTGCCAGCAGCCTCGCCGGGACATATAACACCGGGGAGCTGTTTTTT
CASSLAGTYNTGELFF
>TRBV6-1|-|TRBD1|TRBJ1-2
TGTGCCAGCAGTGAGATCGCGGGTCCAGGGGGAAATGGCTACACCTTC
CASSEIAGPGGNGYTF
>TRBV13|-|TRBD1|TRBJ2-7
TGTGCCAGCAACCGCCGACAGGGGGATTACGAGCAGTACTTC
CASNRRQGDYEQYF
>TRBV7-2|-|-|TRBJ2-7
TGTGCCAGCAGCCTGGGACAAAACATAGCCTACGAGCAGTACTTC
CASSLGQNIAYEQYF
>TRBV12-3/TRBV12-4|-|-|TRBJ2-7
TGTGCCAGCAAACAGGAGGGCTACGAGCAGTACTTC
CASKQEGYEQYF
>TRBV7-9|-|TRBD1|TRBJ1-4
TGTGCCAGCAGCCACCCAACAGGGGATGAAAAACTGTTTTTT
CASSHPTGDEKLFF
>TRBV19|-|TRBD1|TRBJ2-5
TGTGCCAGTAGTAGACAGGGGCAAGAGACCCAGTACTTC
CASSRQGQETQYF
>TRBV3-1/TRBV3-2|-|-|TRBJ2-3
TGTGCCAGCAGGCCTATTGGAGCTACAGATACGCAGTATTTT
CASRPIGATDTQYF
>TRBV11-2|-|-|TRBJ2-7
TGTGCCAGCAGCTTGAGGGTGATTCCCGGCGAGCAGTACTTC
CASSLRVIPGEQYF
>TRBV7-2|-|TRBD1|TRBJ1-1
TGTGCCAGCAGCTTCGGGACAGGGGCGGGTGAAGCTTTCTTT
CASSFGTGAGEAFF
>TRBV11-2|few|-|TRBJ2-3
TGTGCCAGCAGCCCCGGCACAGATACGCAGTATTTT
CASSPGTDTQYF
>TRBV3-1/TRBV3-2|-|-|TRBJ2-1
TGTGCCAGCAGCCCCCGGCCAGGTAGAGCATTCTTC
CASSPRPGRAFF
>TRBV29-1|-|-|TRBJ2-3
TGCAGCGTTGATTTGGGTAGGACTACAGATACGCAGTATTTT
CSVDLGRTTDTQYF
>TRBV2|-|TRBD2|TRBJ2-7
TGTGCCAGCTCGAAGAGCGGGAGGAGTGGCGAGCAGTACTTC
CASSKSGRSGEQYF
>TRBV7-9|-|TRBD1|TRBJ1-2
TGTGCCAGCAGTGACAGGGGAAACGGCTACACCTTC
CASSDRGNGYTF
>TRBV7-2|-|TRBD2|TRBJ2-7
TGTGCCAGCAGATCGGGACTAGGGGGTTACTACGAGCAGTACTTC
CASRSGLGGYYEQYF
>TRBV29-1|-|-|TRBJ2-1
TGCAGCGTTGATACCCGGGGAGGGGGCTACAATGAGCAGTTCTTC
CSVDTRGGGYNEQFF
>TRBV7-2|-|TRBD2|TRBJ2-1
TGTGCCAGCAGCTTAGATCCGGGAGGGCCTCGGAATGAGCAGTTCTTC
CASSLDPGGPRNEQFF
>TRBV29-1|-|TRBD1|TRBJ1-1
TGCAGCGCGGTAGTGTCTAGGACAGGCCTTTGGATGAACACTGAAGCTTTCTTT
CSAVVSRTGLWMNTEAFF
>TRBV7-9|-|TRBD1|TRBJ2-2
TGTGCCAGCACCTTTATAGGGACAGCGACCGGGGAGCTGTTTTTT
CASTFIGTATGELFF
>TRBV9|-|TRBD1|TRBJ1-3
TGTGCCAGCAGCGCCAGGGGGCCTGGAAACACCATATATTTT
CASSARGPGNTIYF
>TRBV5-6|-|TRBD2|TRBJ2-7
TGTGCCAGCAGCTTGGTGGGACTAGCGGGAGAGGGGTTCGAGCAGTACTTC
CASSLVGLAGEGFEQYF
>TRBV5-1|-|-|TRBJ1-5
TGCGCCAGCAGCTTGGACAGGGATCAGCCCCAGCATTTT
CASSLDRDQPQHF
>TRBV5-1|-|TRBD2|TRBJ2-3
TGCGCCACAGCGGGGAACGAGAGAGATACGCAGTATTTT
CATAGNERDTQYF
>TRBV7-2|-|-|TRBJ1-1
TGTGCCAGCAGTCAAGACAGGCTCCGAGGGGTTTTCTTT
CASSQDRLRGVFF
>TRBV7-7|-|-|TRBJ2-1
TGTGCCAGCAACGCGACGGGGAGTGGGAATGAGCAGTTCTTC
CASNATGSGNEQFF
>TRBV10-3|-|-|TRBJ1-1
TGTGCCATCAGCCAGACAGGTGTCGACACTGAAGCTTTCTTT
CAISQTGVDTEAFF
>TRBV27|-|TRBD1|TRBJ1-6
TGTGCCAGCAGTTTTCGACAGGGAAATTCACCCCTCCACTTT
CASSFRQGNSPLHF
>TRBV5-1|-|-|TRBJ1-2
TGCGCCAGCAGCCCCTGGGCCGGGGAAGAGGGTAACTATGGCTACACCTTC
CASSPWAGEEGNYGYTF
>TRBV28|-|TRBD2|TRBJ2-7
TGTGCCAGCACTGGACTAGCGGGAGACTACGAGCAGTACTTC
CASTGLAGDYEQYF
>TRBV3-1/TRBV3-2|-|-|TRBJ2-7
TGTGCCAGCAGCCAAGACCGGGACTGGAACTACGAGCAGTACTTC
CASSQDRDWNYEQYF
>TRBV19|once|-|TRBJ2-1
TGTGCCAGTAGTATATTCGCAGGGAATTCCTACAATGAGCAGTTCTTC
CASSIFAGNSYNEQFF
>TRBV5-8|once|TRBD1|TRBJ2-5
TGTGCCAGCAGCCCGGCACAGGGGAAGACCCAGTACTTC
CASSPAQGKTQYF
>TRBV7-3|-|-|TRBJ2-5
TGTGCCAGCAGCCCCGACGGTTCGGGGGAGACCCAGTACTTC
CASSPDGSGETQYF
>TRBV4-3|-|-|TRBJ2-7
TGCGCCAGCAGCCAAGATCGGGGTTCCGACTACGAGCAGTACTTC
CASSQDRGSDYEQYF
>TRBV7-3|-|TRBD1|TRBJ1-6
TGTGCCAGCAGCCGAACAGGGGGCGCCTATAATTCACCCCTCCACTTT
CASSRTGGAYNSPLHF
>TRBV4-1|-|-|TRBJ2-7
TGCGCCAGCAGTCCACGGGGGACGGGAGCCTACGAGCAGTACTTC
CASSPRGTGAYEQYF
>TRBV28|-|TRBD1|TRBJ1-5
TGTGCCAGCAGACCTACCGGGACAGCTAGCAATCAGCCCCAGCATTTT
CASRPTGTASNQPQHF
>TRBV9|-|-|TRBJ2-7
TGTGCCAGCAGCCCCTTGGCAGGGGGGACATACGAGCAGTACTTC
CASSPLAGGTYEQYF
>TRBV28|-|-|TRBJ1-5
TGTGCCAGCGACGTACAGGGCATGGATCAGCCCCAGCATTTT
CASDVQGMDQPQHF
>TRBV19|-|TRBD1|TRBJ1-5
TGTGCCAGTAGTAGAGGGCGGACAGGGATATCCAATCAGCCCCAGCATTTT
CASSRGRTGISNQPQHF
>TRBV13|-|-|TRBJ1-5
TGTGCCAGCAGCTTAGGAGGACAGCTTGTGAATCAGCCCCAGCATTTT
CASSLGGQLVNQPQHF
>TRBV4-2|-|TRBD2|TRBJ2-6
TGTGCCAGCAGCCAACTGGCGGGAGCCTCCTCTGGGGCCAACGTCCTGACTTTC
CASSQLAGASSGANVLTF
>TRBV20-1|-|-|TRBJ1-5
TGCAGTGCTAGTTTTTCGGGTGGCAATCAGCCCCAGCATTTT
CSASFSGGNQPQHF
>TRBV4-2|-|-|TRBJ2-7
TGTGCCAGCAGCCAAGATGCCCCCACGTCAAGACTACGAGAGCAGTACTTC
CASSQDAPTSRLREQYF
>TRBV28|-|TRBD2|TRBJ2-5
TGTGCCAGCAGATTTAGCGGGGGGGGCGAGACCCAGTACTTC
CASRFSGGGETQYF
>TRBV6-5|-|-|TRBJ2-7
TGTGCCAGCAGTCGACAGCCCATGAGCTCCTACGAGCAGTACTTC
CASSRQPMSSYEQYF
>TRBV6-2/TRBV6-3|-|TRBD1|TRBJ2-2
TGTGCCAGCACCCCTTCCGGACAGGGCGGAACCGGGGAGCTGTTTTTT
CASTPSGQGGTGELFF
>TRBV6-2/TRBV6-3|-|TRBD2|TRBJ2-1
TGTGCCAGCAGTCAGGGGACTAGCGGGAGGGGTTCCTACAATGAGCAGTTCTTC
CASSQGTSGRGSYNEQFF
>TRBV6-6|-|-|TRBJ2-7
TGTGCCAGCAGTTACACCCGGGGCTACGAGCAGTACTTC
CASSYTRGYEQYF
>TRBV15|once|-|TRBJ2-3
TGTGCCACCAGCAGAGTGTCAGGGTTTTACTCAGATACGCAGTATTTT
CATSRVSGFYSDTQYF
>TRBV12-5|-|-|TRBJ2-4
TGTGCTAGTGGTTTCAACAGGGGGAGGGTGGTCAAAAACATTCAGTACTTC
CASGFNRGRVVKNIQYF
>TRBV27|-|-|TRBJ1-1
TGTGCCAGCAGTTGGGGGCTCGGGGCGAACACTGAAGCTTTCTTT
CASSWGLGANTEAFF
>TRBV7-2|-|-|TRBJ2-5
TGTGCCAGCAGCTCGCGGCGGGCAGAGGAGACCCAGTACTTC
CASSSRRAEETQYF
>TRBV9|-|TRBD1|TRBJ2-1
TGTGCCAGCAGCGCCCGTGGAGACAGGGGCTCCTACAATGAGCAGTTCTTC
CASSARGDRGSYNEQFF
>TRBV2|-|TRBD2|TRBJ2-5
TGTGCCAGCAAGGGCCTAGCGGCAAAAGAGACCCAGTACTTC
CASKGLAAKETQYF